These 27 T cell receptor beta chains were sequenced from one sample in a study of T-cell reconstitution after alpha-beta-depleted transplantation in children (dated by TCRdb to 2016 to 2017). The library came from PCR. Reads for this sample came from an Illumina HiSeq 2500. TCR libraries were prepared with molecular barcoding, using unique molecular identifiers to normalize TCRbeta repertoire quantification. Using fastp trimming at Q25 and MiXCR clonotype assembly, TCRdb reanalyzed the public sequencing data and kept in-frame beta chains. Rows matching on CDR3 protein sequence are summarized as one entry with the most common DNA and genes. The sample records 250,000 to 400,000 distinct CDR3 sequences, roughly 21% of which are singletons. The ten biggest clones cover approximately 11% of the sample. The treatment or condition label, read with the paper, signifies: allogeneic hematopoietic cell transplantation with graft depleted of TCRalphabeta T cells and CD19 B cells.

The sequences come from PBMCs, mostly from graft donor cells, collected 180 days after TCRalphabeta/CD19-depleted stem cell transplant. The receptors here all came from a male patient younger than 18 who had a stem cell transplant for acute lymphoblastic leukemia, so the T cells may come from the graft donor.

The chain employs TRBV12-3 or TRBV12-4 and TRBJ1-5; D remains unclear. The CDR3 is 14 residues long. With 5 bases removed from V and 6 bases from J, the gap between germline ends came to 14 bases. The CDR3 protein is CASSLDGPSQPQHF. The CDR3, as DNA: TGTGCCAGCAGTCTAGACGGGCCCAGTCAGCCCCAGCATTTT.

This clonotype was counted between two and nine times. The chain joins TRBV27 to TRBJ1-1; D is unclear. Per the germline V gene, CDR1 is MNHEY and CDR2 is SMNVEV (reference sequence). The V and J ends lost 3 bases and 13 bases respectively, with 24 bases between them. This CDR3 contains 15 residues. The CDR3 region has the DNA TGTGCCAGCAGTTTGGACCGGCGGAGCAAGGAGGATCATTTCTTT. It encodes CASSLDRRSKEDHFF.

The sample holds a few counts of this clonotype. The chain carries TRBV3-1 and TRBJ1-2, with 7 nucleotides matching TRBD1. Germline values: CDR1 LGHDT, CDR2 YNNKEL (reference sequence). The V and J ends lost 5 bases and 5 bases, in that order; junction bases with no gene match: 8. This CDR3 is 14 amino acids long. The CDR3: CASSEGRQGYGYTF. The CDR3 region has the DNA TGTGCCAGCAGCGAAGGCCGACAGGGTTATGGCTACACCTTC.

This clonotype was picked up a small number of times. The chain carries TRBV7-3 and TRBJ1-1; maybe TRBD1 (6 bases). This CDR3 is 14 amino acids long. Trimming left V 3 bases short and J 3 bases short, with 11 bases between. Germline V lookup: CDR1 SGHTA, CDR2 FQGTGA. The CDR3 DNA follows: TGTGCCAGCAGCTTGGGAGGGGGATACACTGAAGCTTTCTTT. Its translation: CASSLGGGYTEAFF.

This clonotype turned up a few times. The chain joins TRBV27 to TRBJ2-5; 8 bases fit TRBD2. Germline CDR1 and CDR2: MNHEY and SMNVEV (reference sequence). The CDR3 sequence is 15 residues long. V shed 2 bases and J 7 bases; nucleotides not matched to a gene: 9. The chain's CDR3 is CASSLAGGDGGTQYF. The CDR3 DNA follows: TGTGCCAGCAGTTTAGCGGGAGGTGATGGCGGGACCCAGTACTTC.

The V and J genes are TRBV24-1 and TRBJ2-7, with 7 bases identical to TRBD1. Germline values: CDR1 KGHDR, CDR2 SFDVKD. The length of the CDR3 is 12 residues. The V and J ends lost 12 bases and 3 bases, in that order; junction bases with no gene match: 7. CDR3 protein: CASTGTVYEQYF. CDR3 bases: TGTGCCTCAACCGGGACAGTCTACGAGCAGTACTTC.

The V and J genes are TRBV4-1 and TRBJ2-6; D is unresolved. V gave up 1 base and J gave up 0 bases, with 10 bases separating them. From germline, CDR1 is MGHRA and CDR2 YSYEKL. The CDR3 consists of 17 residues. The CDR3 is CASSQVVGRSGANVLTF. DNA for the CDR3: TGCGCCAGCAGCCAAGTAGTTGGACGCTCTGGGGCCAACGTCCTGACTTTC.

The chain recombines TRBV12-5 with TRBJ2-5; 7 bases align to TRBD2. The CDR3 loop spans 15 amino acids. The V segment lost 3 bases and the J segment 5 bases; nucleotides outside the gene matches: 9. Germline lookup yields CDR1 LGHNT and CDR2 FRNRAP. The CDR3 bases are TGTGCTAGTGGTTTCACGGGACTACCCGGGGAGACCCAGTACTTC. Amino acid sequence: CASGFTGLPGETQYF.

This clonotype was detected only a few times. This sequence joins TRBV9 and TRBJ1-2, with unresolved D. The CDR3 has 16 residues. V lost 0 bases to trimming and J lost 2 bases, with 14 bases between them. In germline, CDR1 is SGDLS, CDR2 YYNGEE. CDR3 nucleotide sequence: TGTGCCAGCAGCGTAGTGGAGGGATTGGTAAACTATGGCTACACCTTC. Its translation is CASSVVEGLVNYGYTF. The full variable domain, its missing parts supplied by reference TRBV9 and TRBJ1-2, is DSGVTQTPKHLITATGQRVTLRCSPRSGDLSVYWYQQSLDQGLQFLIQYYNGEERAKGNILERFSAQQFPDLHSELNLSSLELGDSALYFCASSVVEGLVNYGYTFGSGTRLTVV.

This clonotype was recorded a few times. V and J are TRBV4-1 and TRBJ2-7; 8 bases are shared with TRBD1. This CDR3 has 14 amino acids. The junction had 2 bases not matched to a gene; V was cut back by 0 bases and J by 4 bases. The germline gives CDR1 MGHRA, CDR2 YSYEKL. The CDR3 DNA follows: TGCGCCAGCAGCCAAGACAGGGGGCGATACGAGCAGTACTTC. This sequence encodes CASSQDRGRYEQYF.

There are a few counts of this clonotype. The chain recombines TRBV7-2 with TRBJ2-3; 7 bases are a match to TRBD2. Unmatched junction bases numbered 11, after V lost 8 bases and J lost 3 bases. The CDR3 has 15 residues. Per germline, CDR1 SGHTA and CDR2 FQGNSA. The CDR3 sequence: CASYREAMTTDTQYF. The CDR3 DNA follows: TGTGCCAGCTACCGGGAGGCGATGACAACAGATACGCAGTATTTT.

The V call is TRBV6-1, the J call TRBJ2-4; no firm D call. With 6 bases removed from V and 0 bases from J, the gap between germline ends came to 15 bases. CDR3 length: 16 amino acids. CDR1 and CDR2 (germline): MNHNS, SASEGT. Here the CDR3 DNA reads TGTGCCAGCAGCCACAGTCCAGGCCTAGCCAAAAACATTCAGTACTTC. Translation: CASSHSPGLAKNIQYF.

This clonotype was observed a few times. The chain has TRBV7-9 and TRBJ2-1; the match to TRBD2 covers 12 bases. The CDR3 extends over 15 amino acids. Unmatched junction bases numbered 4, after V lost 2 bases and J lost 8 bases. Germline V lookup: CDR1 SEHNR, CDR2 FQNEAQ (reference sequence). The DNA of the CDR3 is TGTGCCAGCAGCTTACTAGCGGGAGGGCCCCATGAGCAGTTCTTC. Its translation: CASSLLAGGPHEQFF. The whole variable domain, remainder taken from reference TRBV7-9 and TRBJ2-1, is DTGVSQNPRHKITKRGQNVTFRCDPISEHNRLYWYRQTLGQGPEFLTYFQNEAQLEKSRLLSDRFSAERPKGSFSTLEIQRTEQGDSAMYLCASSLLAGGPHEQFFGPGTRLTVL.

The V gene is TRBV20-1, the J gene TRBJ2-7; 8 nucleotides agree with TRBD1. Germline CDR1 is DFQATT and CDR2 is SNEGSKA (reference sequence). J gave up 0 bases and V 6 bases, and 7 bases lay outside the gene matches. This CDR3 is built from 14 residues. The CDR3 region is CSAPGTGASYEQYF. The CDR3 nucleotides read TGCAGTGCCCCCGGGACAGGCGCCTCCTACGAGCAGTACTTC.

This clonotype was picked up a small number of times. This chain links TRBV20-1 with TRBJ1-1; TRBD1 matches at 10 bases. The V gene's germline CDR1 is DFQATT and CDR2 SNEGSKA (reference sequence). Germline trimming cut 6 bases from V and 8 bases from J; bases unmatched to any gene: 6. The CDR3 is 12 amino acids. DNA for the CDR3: TGCAGTGCCACGACAGGGGGCATGGAAGCTTTCTTT. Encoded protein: CSATTGGMEAFF.

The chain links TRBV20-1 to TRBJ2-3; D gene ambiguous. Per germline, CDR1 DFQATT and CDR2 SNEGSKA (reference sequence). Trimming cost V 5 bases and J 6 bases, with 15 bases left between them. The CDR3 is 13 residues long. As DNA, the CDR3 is TGCAGTGCTCAGACGTGGCCCATCGATACGCAGTATTTT. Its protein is CSAQTWPIDTQYF.

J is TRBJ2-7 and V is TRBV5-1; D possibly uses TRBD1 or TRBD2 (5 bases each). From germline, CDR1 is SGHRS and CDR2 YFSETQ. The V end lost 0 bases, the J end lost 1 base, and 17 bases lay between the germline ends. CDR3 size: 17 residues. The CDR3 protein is CASSLGLGVAYSYEQYF. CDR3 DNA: TGCGCCAGCAGCTTGGGCCTGGGGGTGGCCTATTCCTACGAGCAGTACTTC.

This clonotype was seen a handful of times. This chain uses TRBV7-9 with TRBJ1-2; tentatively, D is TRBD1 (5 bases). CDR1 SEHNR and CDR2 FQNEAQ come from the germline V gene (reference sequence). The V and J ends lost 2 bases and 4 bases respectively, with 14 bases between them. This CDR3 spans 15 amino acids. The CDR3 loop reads CASSLSLGGPYGYTF. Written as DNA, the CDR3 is TGTGCCAGCAGCTTATCCTTGGGGGGTCCCTATGGCTACACCTTC.

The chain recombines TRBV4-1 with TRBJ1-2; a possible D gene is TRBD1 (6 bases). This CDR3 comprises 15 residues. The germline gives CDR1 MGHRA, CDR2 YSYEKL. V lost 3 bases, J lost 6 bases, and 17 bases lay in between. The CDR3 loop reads CASSQIGGAGDGYTF. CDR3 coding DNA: TGCGCCAGCAGCCAGATCGGGGGCGCAGGCGATGGCTACACCTTC.

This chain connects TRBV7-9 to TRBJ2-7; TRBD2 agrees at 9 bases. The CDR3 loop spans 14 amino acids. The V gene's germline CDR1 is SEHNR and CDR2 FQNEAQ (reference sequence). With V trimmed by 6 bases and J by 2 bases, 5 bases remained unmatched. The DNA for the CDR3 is TGTGCCAGCAGGACCGTAGCGGGAGCCTACGAGCAGTACTTC. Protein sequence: CASRTVAGAYEQYF.

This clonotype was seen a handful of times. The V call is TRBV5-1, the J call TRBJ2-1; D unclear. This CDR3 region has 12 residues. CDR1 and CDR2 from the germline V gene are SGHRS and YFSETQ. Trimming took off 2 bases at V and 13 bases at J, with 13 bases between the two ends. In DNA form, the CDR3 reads TGCGCCAGCAGCTTCCCCCTGGGGAAACAGTTCTTC. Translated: CASSFPLGKQFF. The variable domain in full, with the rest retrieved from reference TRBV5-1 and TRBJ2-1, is KAGVTQTPRYLIKTRGQQVTLSCSPISGHRSVSWYQQTPGQGLQFLFEYFSETQRNKGNFPGRFSGRQFSNSRSEMNVSTLELGDSALYLCASSFPLGKQFFGPGTRLTVL.

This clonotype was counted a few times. Here the CDR3 DNA reads TGCGCCAGCAAAGAACCGACTAGCGGGGCCGAAGAGACCCAGTACTTC. Translated: CASKEPTSGAEETQYF. V usage is TRBV5-1 and J usage is TRBJ2-5; the match to TRBD2 covers 11 bases. J gave up 3 bases and V 6 bases, and 10 bases lay outside the gene matches. The CDR3 is 16 residues long. Germline values: CDR1 SGHRS, CDR2 YFSETQ. The entire variable domain, with the rest obtained from reference TRBV5-1 and TRBJ2-5, is as follows: KAGVTQTPRYLIKTRGQQVTLSCSPISGHRSVSWYQQTPGQGLQFLFEYFSETQRNKGNFPGRFSGRQFSNSRSEMNVSTLELGDSALYLCASKEPTSGAEETQYFGPGTRLLVL.

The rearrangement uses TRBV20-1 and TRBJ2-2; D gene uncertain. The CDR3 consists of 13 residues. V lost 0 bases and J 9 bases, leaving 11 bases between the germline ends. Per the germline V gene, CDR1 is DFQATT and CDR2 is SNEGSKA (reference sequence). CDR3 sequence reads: CSARDGNSRELFF. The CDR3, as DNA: TGCAGTGCTAGAGATGGAAACTCCCGGGAGCTGTTTTTT.

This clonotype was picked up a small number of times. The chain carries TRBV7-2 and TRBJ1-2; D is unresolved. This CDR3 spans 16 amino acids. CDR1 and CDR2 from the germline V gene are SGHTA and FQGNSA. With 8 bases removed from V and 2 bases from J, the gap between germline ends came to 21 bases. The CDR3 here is CASLSSTEGRNYGYTF. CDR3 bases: TGTGCCAGCCTCTCCTCAACGGAGGGAAGAAACTATGGCTACACCTTC.

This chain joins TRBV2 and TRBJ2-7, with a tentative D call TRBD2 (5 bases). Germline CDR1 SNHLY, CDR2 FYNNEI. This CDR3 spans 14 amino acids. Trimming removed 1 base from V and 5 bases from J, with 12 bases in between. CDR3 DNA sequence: TGTGCCAGCAGTGAAGAAGGGAGAGGCCACGAGCAGTACTTC. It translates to CASSEEGRGHEQYF.

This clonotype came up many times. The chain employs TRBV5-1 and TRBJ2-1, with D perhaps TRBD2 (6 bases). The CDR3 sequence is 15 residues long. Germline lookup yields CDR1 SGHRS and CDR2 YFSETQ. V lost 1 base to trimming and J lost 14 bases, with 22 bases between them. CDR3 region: CASSLKEGSVFVEFF. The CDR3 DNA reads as TGCGCCAGCAGCTTGAAGGAGGGCTCAGTTTTTGTGGAGTTCTTC.

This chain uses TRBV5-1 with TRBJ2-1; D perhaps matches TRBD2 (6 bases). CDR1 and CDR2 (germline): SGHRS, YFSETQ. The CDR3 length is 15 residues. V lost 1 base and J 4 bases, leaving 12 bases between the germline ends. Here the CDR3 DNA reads TGCGCCAGCAGCTTGACGGCGGGGCCATACAATGAGCAGTTCTTC. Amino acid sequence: CASSLTAGPYNEQFF.